The T cell receptor beta chain under discussion was sequenced for a study of T cells in Graves' hyperthyroidism and ophthalmopathy. From RNA transcripts, TCR beta CDR3 regions were amplified. Carried out on the TCR CDR3, a first-round RT-PCR used the HTBI primer set. Each CDR3 protein is one row after TCRdb ran MiXCR on the multiplex PCR reads. The data show around 540,000 distinct CDR3 sequences, with roughly 50% seen just once and 8% to 8.5% held by the top ten. The table lists this clonotype with many counts. The CDR3 is 13 amino acids. Germline CDR1 is SQVTM and CDR2 is ANQGSEA. The trim removed 5 bases at V and 7 bases at J, leaving 7 bases unmatched.

The chain couples TRBV29-1 to TRBJ1-2; 10 positions match TRBD1. Specimen: peripheral blood or thyroid tissue (not recorded which). The source is a woman younger than 35 with Graves' hyperthyroidism. This CDR3 is CSVTGTGAAGYTF. The CDR3 bases are TGCAGCGTTACCGGGACAGGGGCGGCTGGCTACACCTTC.